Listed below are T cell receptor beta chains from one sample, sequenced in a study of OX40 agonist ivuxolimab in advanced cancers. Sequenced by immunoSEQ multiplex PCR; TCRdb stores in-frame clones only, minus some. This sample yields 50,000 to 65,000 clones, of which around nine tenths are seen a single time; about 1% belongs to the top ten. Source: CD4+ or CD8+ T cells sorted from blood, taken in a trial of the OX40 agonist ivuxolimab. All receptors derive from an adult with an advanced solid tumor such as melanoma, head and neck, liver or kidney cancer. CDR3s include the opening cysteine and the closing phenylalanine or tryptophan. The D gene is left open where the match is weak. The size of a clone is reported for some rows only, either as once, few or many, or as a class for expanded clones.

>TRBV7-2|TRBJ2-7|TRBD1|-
TGTGCCAGCAGCACCAAGACAGGGCGAGCCTACGAGCAGTACTTC
CASSTKTGRAYEQYF
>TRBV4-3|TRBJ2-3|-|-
TGCGCCAGCAGCCTTGATCTCACAGATACGCAGTATTTT
CASSLDLTDTQYF
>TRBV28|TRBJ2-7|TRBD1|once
TGTGCCAGCAGTGGCCGACAGGGGCCTTACTTC
CASSGRQGPYF
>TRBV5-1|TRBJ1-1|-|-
TGCGCCAGCAGCTTGGACGTGTATACTGAAGCTTTCTTT
CASSLDVYTEAFF
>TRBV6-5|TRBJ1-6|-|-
TGTGCCAGCAGTTCAGAACCAGGGGTCCCTTCACCCCTCCACTTT
CASSSEPGVPSPLHF
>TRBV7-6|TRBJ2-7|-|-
TGTGCCAGCGGCCACCCTGCTGGCAAGCAGTACTTC
CASGHPAGKQYF
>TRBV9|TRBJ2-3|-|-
TGTGCCAGCAGCCCCTTAGGACAGTCTGCTGATACGCAGTATTTT
CASSPLGQSADTQYF
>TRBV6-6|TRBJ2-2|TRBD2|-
TGTGCCAGCAATCGAGACGGACTAGCTAACACCGGGGAGCTGTTTTTT
CASNRDGLANTGELFF
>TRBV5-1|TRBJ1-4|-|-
TGCGCCAGCAGCTTGGAACAGGCTAATGAAAAACTGTTTTTT
CASSLEQANEKLFF
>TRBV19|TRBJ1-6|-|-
TGTGCCAGTAGTATAGGTGCAGGGTTGGATTCACCCCTCCACTTT
CASSIGAGLDSPLHF
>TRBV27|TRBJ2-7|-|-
TGTGCCAGCAGTCACACTCGGGACTACGAGCAGTACTTC
CASSHTRDYEQYF
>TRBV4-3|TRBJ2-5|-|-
TGCGCCAGCGACGACTCGGGATTGGGGGGCGAGACCCAGTACTTC
CASDDSGLGGETQYF
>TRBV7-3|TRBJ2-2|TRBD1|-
TGTGCCAGCAGCATCACAGACAGGGGAACCGGGGAGCTGTTTTTT
CASSITDRGTGELFF
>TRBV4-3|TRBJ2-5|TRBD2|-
TGCGCCAGCAGCTTCGGCGGGAGGGAGACCCAGTACTTC
CASSFGGRETQYF
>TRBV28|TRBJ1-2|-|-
TGTGCCAGCAGCAGCACAGGTACAGCTAACTATGGCTACACCTTC
CASSSTGTANYGYTF
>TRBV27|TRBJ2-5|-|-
TGTGCCAGCAGTTCTCACTCCCGGGATGGAGAGACCCAGTACTTC
CASSSHSRDGETQYF
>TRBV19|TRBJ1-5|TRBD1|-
TGTGCCAGTAGTTCCGGACAGGGAAATTTCTATAGCAATCAGCCCCAGCATTTT
CASSSGQGNFYSNQPQHF
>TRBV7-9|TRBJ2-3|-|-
TGTGCCAGCAGCTCACTGGGAGATACGCAGTATTTT
CASSSLGDTQYF
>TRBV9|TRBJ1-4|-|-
TGTGCCAGCAGCCCTAAGAGCCTGGGGGAAAAACTGTTTTTT
CASSPKSLGEKLFF
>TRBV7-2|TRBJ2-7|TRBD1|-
TGTGCCAGCAGCCGGGCCCCCGGGACAGGGGATGGGCAGTACTTC
CASSRAPGTGDGQYF